The subject of this entry is one TCR beta chain. Its antigen remains undetermined. The input lacks base qualities; no much larger clone sits a single base away. The sample originates from a study of blood T cell repertoires in COVID-19 (dated by TCRdb to about 2020). For the wider study: Collaborator samples came from the United States, Italy and Spain and covered acute and convalescent phases of COVID-19. The prospective study material was composed of cDNA or gDNA derived from T cells, B-cell-depleted T cells, or PBMCs. The dataset comprised deeply sampled blood TCRbeta repertoires from subjects exposed to, actively infected with, or recovered from COVID-19. The repertoires were made available in a free public database intended to serve as a resource for research on the immune response to SARS-CoV-2. The samples were drawn from two sources: the first 160 participants of the ongoing ImmuneRACE study, and about 1,300 subjects contributed by 6 global collaborators. Nearly every sample came with metadata listing a de-identified subject ID, COVID-19 status, age in years and sex. Where available, HLA class I and class II types were obtained from metadata supplied by the sample provider rather than from assay-based typing.

Findings and caveats that apply to the study as a whole: The quantity of clinical and demographic metadata differed by source and by participant and was supplied without curation.

TCRbeta CDR3 regions were amplified from genomic DNA by means of the immunoSEQ Assay, a bias-controlled multiplex PCR. Concerning the study's data processing: The number of nucleated cells in each sample was estimated by amplification of reference gene primers within the assay. To quantify the absolute abundance of each unique TCRbeta CDR3 rearrangement, sequence reads were collapsed and filtered. For each sample, productive Simpson clonality was calculated as the square root of Simpson's diversity index over productive rearrangements. The clones in this table, taken by TCRdb from immuneACCESS, are in-frame only. Not every clone is retained; where verified, under half of the shortfall comes from an unresolved V gene, and the cause of the rest is unknown. That table supplies the V and J calls and clone size; D and trimming were determined from the DNA. The sample yields approximately 64,000 clones; 88% were counted once. Clones ranked in the top ten supply around two fifths of the sample.

One collaborating source in Seattle enrolled patients while the patients were actively infected and followed the patients over time throughout the course of disease. The collaborating institutions used their own protocols to collect whole blood in K2EDTA tubes. For TCRbeta analysis, collaborators shipped samples in one of three forms: frozen whole blood, isolated PBMCs, or DNA extracted from either of those sample types. The junction shows trimming of 0 bases on V and 6 bases on J, plus 12 bases between the germline ends. The CDR3 spans 15 residues, from the cysteine through the phenylalanine. Of all the DNA, just the CDR3 is kept, 45 bases in frame from base 1. As encoded in the germline V gene (reference sequence), CDR1 is LGHDT while CDR2 is YNNKEL.

The chain links TRBV3-1 (or the pseudogene TRBV3-2) with TRBJ1-5, with TRBD1 perhaps the D gene, on 6 matching bases. The TCR comes from a woman aged 55-69 years with COVID-19, enrolled during active disease. Specimen: peripheral blood. The DNA reads TGTGCCAGCAGCCAAGATTCAGGGGCGGGTCAGCCCCAGCATTTT. The resulting protein is CASSQDSGAGQPQHF.